The next 12 T cell receptor beta chains were all read from a single sample in a study of shared clonotypes between healthy human individuals. Sequencing was performed with immunoSEQ multiplex PCR; in TCRdb, only in-frame clones are kept and a portion is missing. This sample has some 470,000 clones, with 75% to 85% found just once. Material for sequencing was PBMCs. All receptors come from a woman aged 35 to 49 in good health. Some clones in this sample may be carry-over from other donors' samples.

This chain links TRBV10-3 with TRBJ2-1; 10 bases are shared with TRBD2. Germline V gene lookup returns CDR1 ENHRY and CDR2 SYGVKD. There are 19 residues in the CDR3. V lost 0 bases and J lost 2; bases outside the gene matches: 10. CDR3 loop: CAISESWASGRGTYNEQFF. The DNA of the CDR3 is TGTGCCATCAGTGAGTCATGGGCGAGCGGGAGGGGGACCTACAATGAGCAGTTCTTC.

The gene calls are TRBV4-2 and TRBJ2-1, with a tentative D call TRBD2 (6 bases). Trimming pared 0 bases from V and 9 bases from J, leaving 9 bases between. The CDR3 sequence is 13 residues long. Looked up from germline, CDR1 is LGHNA and CDR2 is YNFKEQ. Here the CDR3 reads CASSQDLAREQFF. The CDR3 region has the DNA TGTGCCAGCAGCCAAGATCTAGCGCGTGAGCAGTTCTTC.

In its sample, this clone was seen a few times. Other DNA variants within this sample encode the same CDR3. This sequence joins TRBV19 and TRBJ1-5; TRBD1 matches at 8 bases. The CDR3 totals 15 residues. Germline V gene lookup returns CDR1 LNHDA and CDR2 SQIVND (reference sequence). J was trimmed by 2 bases and V by 4 bases; bases with no gene match: 4. CDR3 DNA: TGTGCCAGTAGTAGCGGACAGGGTGGCAATCAGCCCCAGCATTTT. This codes for CASSSGQGGNQPQHF.

The chain combines TRBV6-1 with TRBJ2-1; D is possibly TRBD2 (5 bases). Germline V lookup: CDR1 MNHNS, CDR2 SASEGT. Trimming left V 2 bases short and J 4 bases short, with 15 bases between. This CDR3 is 16 amino acids long. CDR3 sequence (DNA): TGTGCCAGCAGTGAACCGAGCGGAGCCGTATACAATGAGCAGTTCTTC. This translates into CASSEPSGAVYNEQFF.

In its sample, this clone was seen a few times. V usage is TRBV5-6 and J usage is TRBJ1-1; unclear D gene. The CDR3 has 15 amino acids. V dropped 0 bases and J dropped 4 bases, with 13 bases sitting between them. Germline loops: CDR1 SGHDT, CDR2 YYEEEE. The CDR3: CASSLVGDSLTEAFF. DNA of the CDR3: TGTGCCAGCAGCTTGGTTGGGGATTCCCTCACTGAAGCTTTCTTT.

The J gene is TRBJ1-2, the V gene TRBV4-1; D is unresolved. The germline V gene encodes CDR1 MGHRA and CDR2 YSYEKL. Trimming shortened V by 0 bases and J by 7 bases, and 9 bases separated the two germline ends. The CDR3 runs to 13 residues. Written as DNA, the CDR3 is TGCGCCAGCAGCCAAGATCTTCGCTCTGGCTACACCTTC. As protein: CASSQDLRSGYTF.

This clone was recorded many times. Other DNA sequences within the sample encode an identical CDR3. This chain joins TRBV30 and TRBJ1-4, with 10 nucleotides matching TRBD1. CDR1 is GTSNPN, CDR2 SVGIG, per germline (reference sequence). The V and J ends lost 2 bases and 7 bases, in that order; junction bases with no gene match: 1. The CDR3 runs to 13 residues. DNA of the CDR3: TGTGCCTGGAGTAGGGACAGGGGTGAAAAACTGTTTTTT. It specifies CAWSRDRGEKLFF.

About this clone: This likely traces to a read error, being one base from a far larger clone. Likely a read error: the CDR3 ends without its conserved phenylalanine or tryptophan. The chain employs TRBV28 and TRBJ1-5; D not certain. The V gene lost 3 bases and the J gene lost 4 bases, with 16 bases spanning the gap. The CDR3 contains 16 residues. CDR1 is MDHEN, CDR2 SYDVKM, per germline. In nucleotides, the CDR3 is TGTGCCAGCAGTTTGACCAGCCGCATCCCAAATCAGCCCCAGCATCTT. Its translation is CASSLTSRIPNQPQHL.

As to this clone: A much more abundant neighbour one base away suggests this may be a read error. The chain uses TRBV28 and TRBJ2-7; the D is unclear. Germline assignment: CDR1 MDHEN and CDR2 SYDVKM. V was trimmed by 6 bases and J by 2 bases, leaving 17 bases between them. This CDR3 comprises 15 residues. The CDR3 spells CASRRGPSPPYEQYF. The DNA of the CDR3 is TGTGCCAGCAGACGCGGCCCAAGCCCCCCCTACGAGCAGTACTTC.

The V call is TRBV18, the J call TRBJ2-2; the D gene is possibly TRBD1 (5 bases). Trimming took off 2 bases at V and 1 base at J, with 11 bases between the two ends. The CDR3 has 16 amino acids. Germline V lookup: CDR1 KGHSH, CDR2 LQKENI. The CDR3 coding sequence is TGTGCCAGCTCACCAGTGACAGCGAGGAACACCGGGGAGCTGTTTTTT. Its translation is CASSPVTARNTGELFF.

This rearrangement joins TRBV18 to TRBJ2-5, with 15 bases identical to TRBD2. The CDR3 is 15 residues long. Germline trimming cut 5 bases from V and 5 bases from J; bases unmatched to any gene: 3. Germline CDR1 is KGHSH and CDR2 is LQKENI. CDR3 region: CASSSGLAGGETQYF. DNA for the CDR3: TGTGCCAGCTCATCGGGACTAGCGGGAGGTGAGACCCAGTACTTC.

The chain has TRBV5-1 and TRBJ2-7; TRBD2 aligns across 9 bases. CDR1 and CDR2 from the germline V gene are SGHRS and YFSETQ. The CDR3 has 15 amino acids. The V segment lost 7 bases and the J segment 2 bases; nucleotides outside the gene matches: 10. The CDR3 protein is CASAGGQRAPYEQYF. In DNA, the CDR3 is TGCGCCAGCGCGGGGGGGCAGCGAGCCCCCTACGAGCAGTACTTC.